The 20 T cell receptor beta chains reported below all come from one sample, sequenced in a study of blood T cells in healthy people across ages. Through a sample-barcoded 5' primer and a J-beta primer mix, a second PCR was run for roughly 7 to 12 cycles. Via MiXCR, TCRdb re-called the 5' RACE reads, giving one row per CDR3 protein. This sample has around 900,000 distinct CDR3 sequences, with roughly half found just once. Material for sequencing was blood. These receptors all come from an older woman in good health.

The table lists this clonotype with many counts. The chain is built from TRBV7-2 and TRBJ2-3; TRBD1 might be the D (6 bases). V lost 6 bases and J 3 bases, leaving 10 bases between the germline ends. This CDR3 is built from 13 residues. Germline-derived CDR1 and CDR2 are SGHTA and FQGNSA. The CDR3 DNA is TGTGCCAGCAGTTTCACAGGGACAGATACGCAGTATTTT. Amino acid sequence: CASSFTGTDTQYF.

This clonotype was counted a few times. The CDR3 spells CASSPGPLNTEAFF. CDR3 DNA sequence: TGTGCCAGCAGCCCCGGGCCCCTGAACACTGAAGCTTTCTTT. V is TRBV11-2 and J is TRBJ1-1, with D unresolved. The CDR3 has 14 amino acids. The V gene's germline CDR1 is SGHAT and CDR2 FQNNGV. V was trimmed by 5 bases and J by 0 bases, leaving 10 bases between them.

This clonotype was found a few times. The chain uses TRBV11-1 and TRBJ2-7; the match to TRBD1 covers 7 bases. The V gene end was trimmed by 5 bases and the J gene end by 10 bases; junction bases not matched to a gene: 11. This CDR3 has 13 amino acids. The germline V gene has CDR1 SGHAT and CDR2 FQDESV (reference sequence). The CDR3, as DNA: TGTGCCAGCAGCCTTAGGGGGCATGATACCCAGTACTTC. Translation gives CASSLRGHDTQYF.

The chain carries TRBV30 and TRBJ2-4, with D perhaps matching TRBD2 (5 bases). The CDR3 runs to 13 residues. The germline gives CDR1 GTSNPN, CDR2 SVGIG (reference sequence). The V end lost 4 bases, the J end lost 13 bases, and 20 bases lay between the germline ends. CDR3 bases: TGTGCCTGGATACCTCCCGGGTCGAGGGAGCAGTACTTC. It yields the protein CAWIPPGSREQYF. The full variable domain, completed using reference TRBV30 and TRBJ2-4, is SQTIHQWPATLVQPVGSPLSLECTVEGTSNPNLYWYRQAAGRGLQLLFYSVGIGQISSEVPQNLSASRPQDRQFILSSKKLLLSDSGFYLCAWIPPGSREQYFGAGTRLSVL.

The chain carries TRBV6-1 and TRBJ1-2, with TRBD1 as a possible D gene (6 bases). Germline values: CDR1 MNHNS, CDR2 SASEGT. The CDR3 contains 13 residues. Trimming took off 8 bases at V and 8 bases at J, with 18 bases between the two ends. CDR3 sequence (DNA): TGTGCCAGCGGGGGGGGGCAGGTTCGAGGCTACACCTTC. It codes for CASGGGQVRGYTF.

This clonotype was detected only a few times. This chain connects TRBV28 to TRBJ2-7; no reliable D call. This CDR3 contains 15 residues. In germline, CDR1 is MDHEN, CDR2 SYDVKM. Trimming shortened V by 3 bases and J by 2 bases, and 14 bases separated the two germline ends. CDR3 coding DNA: TGTGCCAGCAGTTTCCCTGCCGAGCCTACCTACGAGCAGTACTTC. It yields the protein CASSFPAEPTYEQYF.

This rearrangement joins TRBV14 to TRBJ1-5, with unresolved D. This CDR3 contains 23 residues. Germline values: CDR1 SGHDN, CDR2 FVKESK. Trimming cost V 2 bases and J 0 bases, with 32 bases left between them. CDR3 sequence reads: CASSQRIASPFCKPLNSNQPQHF. The CDR3, as DNA: TGTGCCAGCAGCCAAAGGATCGCTTCCCCTTTTTGCAAACCGTTAAATAGCAATCAGCCCCAGCATTTT.

V is TRBV7-2 and J is TRBJ2-1; 8 bases fit TRBD2. CDR1 is SGHTA, CDR2 FQGNSA, per germline. The CDR3 consists of 16 residues. V was pared by 0 bases and J by 4 bases, with 5 bases of the junction left unmatched. CDR3 in amino acids: CASSLASGSFYNEQFF. CDR3 nucleotides: TGTGCCAGCAGCTTAGCCAGCGGGAGCTTTTACAATGAGCAGTTCTTC. Supplemented by reference TRBV7-2 and TRBJ2-1, the full variable domain reads GAGVSQSPSNKVTEKGKDVELRCDPISGHTALYWYRQSLGQGLEFLIYFQGNSAPDKSGLPSDRFSAERTGGSVSTLTIQRTQQEDSAVYLCASSLASGSFYNEQFFGPGTRLTVL.

This clonotype was detected ten times or more. The gene calls are TRBV29-1 and TRBJ2-1; TRBD2 matches at 10 bases. This CDR3 contains 14 residues. Germline V lookup: CDR1 SQVTM, CDR2 ANQGSEA. V shed 7 bases and J 9 bases; nucleotides not matched to a gene: 12. As DNA, the CDR3 is TGCAGCGCCCGAAGAGCGGGAGGGAGAGGTGAGCAGTTCTTC. It yields the protein CSARRAGGRGEQFF.

The gene calls are TRBV7-2 and TRBJ1-6; D unresolved. Trimming shortened V by 3 bases and J by 0 bases, and 9 bases separated the two germline ends. The CDR3 loop spans 16 amino acids. CDR1 is SGHTA, CDR2 FQGNSA, per germline. For the CDR3, the DNA is TGTGCCAGCAGCTTTGACTCGAGCTCCTATAATTCACCCCTCCACTTT. Amino acid sequence: CASSFDSSSYNSPLHF.

V is TRBV29-1 and J is TRBJ2-1; 10 bases agree with TRBD2. Per germline, CDR1 SQVTM and CDR2 ANQGSEA. V was clipped by 3 bases and J by 3 bases; unmatched bases: 2. CDR3 length equals 14 residues. CDR3: CSVDTSGVYNEQFF. In nucleotides, the CDR3 is TGCAGCGTTGATACTAGCGGGGTCTACAATGAGCAGTTCTTC.

The gene calls are TRBV4-2 and TRBJ2-7, with 10 bases fitting TRBD2. There are 15 residues in the CDR3. CDR1 and CDR2 from the germline V gene are LGHNA and YNFKEQ. The trim removed 4 bases at V and 3 bases at J, leaving 6 bases unmatched. In DNA, the CDR3 is TGTGCCAGCAGCCCAGCGGGAGGGACTAACTACGAGCAGTACTTC. This gives the protein CASSPAGGTNYEQYF.

This clonotype was detected a few times. The chain joins TRBV3-1 to TRBJ2-1; D is unresolved. Per the germline V gene, CDR1 is LGHDT and CDR2 is YNNKEL (reference sequence). CDR3 length: 15 residues. V dropped 3 bases and J dropped 8 bases, with 17 bases sitting between them. The CDR3 DNA reads as TGTGCCAGCAGCCAGGGCGCTTCTAGTGTCCATGAGCAGTTCTTC. Its translation: CASSQGASSVHEQFF.

The chain links TRBV7-9 to TRBJ2-7; 9 nucleotides agree with TRBD2. The end of the DNA is better explained by TRBJ2-5, so the J call may be wrong. CDR3 length: 15 residues. Germline CDR1 is SEHNR and CDR2 is FQNEAQ (reference sequence). CDR3 nucleotides: TGTGCCAGCAGCTTAGCGCTAGCGGGAACAGAGACCCAGTACTTC. The encoded protein is CASSLALAGTETQYF.

This clonotype occurred a few times. The gene calls are TRBV20-1 and TRBJ1-2; 7 bases match TRBD1. CDR1 DFQATT and CDR2 SNEGSKA come from the germline V gene (reference sequence). The length of the CDR3 is 16 residues. V was pared by 0 bases and J by 5 bases, with 12 bases of the junction left unmatched. CDR3 region: CSARDLRQGLSYGYTF. In nucleotides, the CDR3 is TGCAGTGCTAGAGATCTGAGACAGGGTCTATCGTATGGCTACACCTTC.

The rearrangement links TRBV27 to TRBJ1-6; a possible D gene is TRBD1 (6 bases). Germline V lookup: CDR1 MNHEY, CDR2 SMNVEV (reference sequence). This CDR3 is built from 18 residues. V lost 9 bases to trimming and J lost 2 bases, with 23 bases between them. The CDR3 protein is CARNDKETGGAYNSPLHF. The CDR3 bases are TGTGCCAGAAACGACAAGGAGACAGGCGGCGCCTATAATTCACCCCTCCACTTT.

The chain links TRBV28 to TRBJ1-5; no reliable D call. Germline CDR1 reads MDHEN; CDR2 reads SYDVKM. V shed 6 bases and J shed 6 bases, with 9 bases lying between them. This CDR3 contains 12 residues. The CDR3 region is CASRPTAQPQHF. CDR3 in DNA: TGTGCCAGCAGGCCTACAGCTCAGCCCCAGCATTTT.

The chain is built from TRBV10-3 and TRBJ1-1, with 9 bases matching TRBD1. The CDR3 covers 13 residues. After removal of 2 bases from V and 11 bases from J, the junction contained 6 bases not matched to a gene. In germline, CDR1 is ENHRY, CDR2 SYGVKD. The CDR3 spells CAISETDRGQAFF. The CDR3 region has the DNA TGTGCCATCAGTGAGACGGACAGGGGACAGGCTTTCTTT.

The chain employs TRBV7-9 and TRBJ1-4; a possible D gene is TRBD1 (5 bases). Per the germline V gene, CDR1 is SEHNR and CDR2 is FQNEAQ (reference sequence). The CDR3 is 15 amino acids. Trimming removed 4 bases at V and 3 bases at J, with 12 bases between. DNA for the CDR3: TGTGCCAGCAGCTCCCGGACACCCTCTAATGAAAAACTGTTTTTT. Protein: CASSSRTPSNEKLFF.

Comments on this clonotype: Possible read error: a much larger clone is one base away. The chain links TRBV25-1 to TRBJ2-6, with D maybe TRBD2 (7 bases). Trimming stripped 3 bases from V and 1 base from J, with 16 bases between. This CDR3 spans 18 amino acids. Germline V gene data show CDR1 as MGHDK and CDR2 as SYGVNS. The CDR3 here is CASSDKDGGHSGANVLTF. The CDR3 nucleotides are TGTGCCAGCAGTGATAAAGACGGGGGGCATTCTGGGGCCAACGTCCTGACTTTC.